The 20 T cell receptor beta chains in this list originate from one sample, sequenced in a study of T cell repertoires in ileal Crohn's disease. Profiled with immunoSEQ multiplex PCR; TCRdb holds only in-frame clones, not every one. The sample holds around 1,700 clones, approximately 79% seen once. The material sequenced was ileal tissue. The receptor set was obtained from an adult with Crohn's disease.

V gene TRBV6-5 combines with J gene TRBJ1-2, with D possibly matching TRBD1 (5 bases). Germline V gene data show CDR1 as MNHEY and CDR2 as SVGAGI. The CDR3 contains 15 residues. Deletions cut 6 bases from V and 7 bases from J, with 21 bases between. The DNA of the CDR3 is TGTGCCAGCAGCCCTGGGAGACACCCGGGGGGTGGCTACACCTTC. Encoded protein: CASSPGRHPGGGYTF.

In regard to this clone: One end of the junction varies from germline; a read error may be responsible. This chain connects TRBV7-2 to TRBJ2-1; maybe TRBD2 (6 bases). The germline V gene has CDR1 SGHTA and CDR2 FQGNSA. The CDR3 is made up of 11 amino acids. The CDR3 here is CASSRGIAPVF. In DNA, the CDR3 is TGTGCCAGCAGCCGCGGGATCGCCCCGGTCTTC. Looking up the rest from reference TRBV7-2 and TRBJ2-1 gives the full variable domain: GAGVSQSPSNKVTEKGKDVELRCDPISGHTALYWYRQSLGQGLEFLIYFQGNSAPDKSGLPSDRFSAERTGGSVSTLTIQRTQQEDSAVYLCASSRGIAPVFGPGTRLTVL.

This clone was observed once. The J gene is TRBJ2-7, the V gene TRBV29-1; TRBD1 is a possible D gene (5 bases). Germline V gene lookup returns CDR1 SQVTM and CDR2 ANQGSEA. This CDR3 comprises 14 residues. The V end lost 7 bases, the J end lost 2 bases, and 18 bases lay between the germline ends. The DNA of the CDR3 is TGCAGCGGAAGTTGGGGCACGTCCCCCTACGAGCAGTACTTC. Its protein is CSGSWGTSPYEQYF.

The V gene is TRBV6-1, the J gene TRBJ1-2; D may be TRBD1 (5 bases). Trimming cost V 3 bases and J 8 bases, with 16 bases left between them. CDR1 MNHNS and CDR2 SASEGT come from the germline V gene. The CDR3 is 14 amino acids. The CDR3 coding sequence is TGTGCCAGCAGTGAGGGTGGGGCGGGGATAGGCTACACCTTC. Its protein product is CASSEGGAGIGYTF.

The gene calls are TRBV2 and TRBJ1-2; TRBD1 agrees at 8 bases. The V gene end was trimmed by 8 bases and the J gene end by 5 bases; junction bases not matched to a gene: 10. CDR3 length equals 14 residues. CDR1 SNHLY and CDR2 FYNNEI come from the germline V gene. This CDR3 reads CASGGQRTGYGYTF. The CDR3 DNA is TGTGCCAGCGGCGGCCAGCGGACAGGGTATGGCTACACCTTC. The entire variable domain, with the rest obtained from reference TRBV2 and TRBJ1-2, is as follows: EPEVTQTPSHQVTQMGQEVILRCVPISNHLYFYWYRQILGQKVEFLVSFYNNEISEKSEIFDDQFSVERPDGSNFTLKIRSTKLEDSAMYFCASGGQRTGYGYTFGSGTRLTVV.

This clone has a handful of counts. The chain combines TRBV30 with TRBJ1-4; D gene unclear. V lost 3 bases to trimming and J lost 8 bases, with 10 bases between them. Germline loops: CDR1 GTSNPN, CDR2 SVGIG (reference sequence). The CDR3 runs to 12 residues. The DNA for the CDR3 is TGTGCCTGGAGCTACCTCCGGGAAAAACTGTTTTTT. The encoded protein is CAWSYLREKLFF.

This clone has just a few counts. This sequence joins TRBV10-3 and TRBJ2-1; the match to TRBD2 covers 9 bases. The V and J ends lost 5 bases and 7 bases, in that order; junction bases with no gene match: 6. CDR3 length equals 14 residues. In germline, CDR1 is ENHRY, CDR2 SYGVKD. CDR3: CAISFSGGLNEQFF. CDR3 nucleotides: TGTGCCATCAGTTTTAGCGGGGGCTTAAATGAGCAGTTCTTC.

The genes are TRBV5-1 and TRBJ2-5, with TRBD2 identical over 8 bases. This CDR3 is built from 15 residues. Germline trimming cut 4 bases from V and 2 bases from J; bases unmatched to any gene: 7. The germline CDR1 and CDR2 sequences are SGHRS and YFSETQ. Here the CDR3 DNA reads TGCGCCAGCAGCCGCGGACTAGCAACACAAGAGACCCAGTACTTC. Its translation is CASSRGLATQETQYF.

This chain uses TRBV13 with TRBJ2-7, with TRBD1 matching over 7 bases. From germline, CDR1 is PRHDT and CDR2 FYEKMQ (reference sequence). The V gene end was trimmed by 5 bases and the J gene end by 7 bases; junction bases not matched to a gene: 5. CDR3 size: 12 residues. The CDR3: CASSQRDSEQYF. In nucleotides, the CDR3 is TGTGCCAGCAGCCAAAGGGACAGTGAGCAGTACTTC.

This sequence joins TRBV5-1 and TRBJ2-6, with 10 bases that match TRBD2. The CDR3 runs 19 residues. V gave up 0 bases and J gave up 0 bases; unmatched junction bases: 6. The germline gives CDR1 SGHRS, CDR2 YFSETQ. For the CDR3, the DNA is TGCGCCAGCAGCTTGGATCTAGCGGGGGCCCCCTCTGGGGCCAACGTCCTGACTTTC. The encoded protein is CASSLDLAGAPSGANVLTF.

This clone was counted only a few times. This chain connects TRBV30 to TRBJ2-6; D ambiguous. Germline CDR1 is GTSNPN and CDR2 is SVGIG (reference sequence). The ends were cut back, 0 bases at V and 1 base at J, with 4 bases in the middle. The CDR3 is made up of 14 amino acids. CDR3 nucleotide sequence: TGTGCCTGGAGTGTACAATCTGGGGCCAACGTCCTGACTTTC. Its protein is CAWSVQSGANVLTF.

This chain joins TRBV13 and TRBJ1-2; D is undetermined. Between the trimmed V and J ends, which lost 5 bases and 7 bases, there was a span of 23 bases. This CDR3 region has 16 residues. From germline, CDR1 is PRHDT and CDR2 FYEKMQ (reference sequence). CDR3 loop: CASSPRRLGEVAGYTF. CDR3 coding DNA: TGTGCCAGCAGCCCCAGACGGCTCGGGGAAGTAGCTGGCTACACCTTC.

This clone was seen a few times. For the CDR3, the DNA is TGTGCCAGTAGTATCGACAGGGGTTCCTACGAGCAGTACTTC. Translation gives CASSIDRGSYEQYF. The chain employs TRBV19 and TRBJ2-7; 8 bases match TRBD1. Trimming cost V 3 bases and J 1 base; bases outside gene matches: 2. Germline CDR1 LNHDA, CDR2 SQIVND (reference sequence). There are 14 residues in the CDR3.

The J gene is TRBJ1-1, the V gene TRBV6-5; 10 bases match TRBD1. CDR1 and CDR2 from the germline V gene are MNHEY and SVGAGI. The CDR3 loop spans 14 amino acids. The V gene end was trimmed by 6 bases and the J gene end by 7 bases; junction bases not matched to a gene: 8. The CDR3 DNA follows: TGTGCCAGCAGAGGGACAGGGGAGGTTGATGAAGCTTTCTTT. This gives the protein CASRGTGEVDEAFF.

This clone has more than one count but fewer than ten. The V and J genes are TRBV28 and TRBJ2-3, with TRBD1 as a possible D gene (7 bases). CDR1 is MDHEN, CDR2 SYDVKM, per germline. This CDR3 is 15 amino acids long. V was cut by 6 bases and J by 0 bases, with 13 bases left in between. In nucleotides, the CDR3 is TGTGCCAGCAGGACAGGGACTTATAGCACAGATACGCAGTATTTT. Protein sequence: CASRTGTYSTDTQYF.

This clone was recorded only once. The gene calls are TRBV30 and TRBJ1-3; no clear D. CDR3 size: 16 residues. Trimming stripped 0 bases from V and 4 bases from J, with 16 bases between. Germline V gene lookup returns CDR1 GTSNPN and CDR2 SVGIG (reference sequence). CDR3 bases: TGTGCCTGGAGTGTATATCTAATGTCTCCCGGAAACACCATATATTTT. It specifies CAWSVYLMSPGNTIYF.

J is TRBJ1-2 and V is TRBV6-5; D might be TRBD1 (5 bases). Germline V gene sequence: CDR1 MNHEY, CDR2 SVGAGI. This CDR3 spans 14 amino acids. V lost 5 bases to trimming and J lost 4 bases, with 14 bases between them. The CDR3, as DNA: TGTGCCAGCAGTATCCGGGACGGGGGCTATGGCTACACCTTC. Translation gives CASSIRDGGYGYTF.

This clone was seen once. The chain combines TRBV9 with TRBJ1-1; a possible D gene is TRBD1 (6 bases). The V end lost 4 bases, the J end lost 1 base, and 11 bases lay between the germline ends. Germline CDR1 reads SGDLS; CDR2 reads YYNGEE. The CDR3 extends over 14 amino acids. CDR3 protein: CASSRQTGNTEAFF. The DNA of the CDR3 is TGTGCCAGCAGCCGCCAGACAGGGAACACTGAAGCTTTCTTT. The entire variable domain, with the rest obtained from reference TRBV9 and TRBJ1-1, is as follows: DSGVTQTPKHLITATGQRVTLRCSPRSGDLSVYWYQQSLDQGLQFLIQYYNGEERAKGNILERFSAQQFPDLHSELNLSSLELGDSALYFCASSRQTGNTEAFFGQGTRLTVV.

V and J are TRBV4-1 and TRBJ1-6; a weak D match, TRBD1 (5 bases). This CDR3 comprises 15 residues. V was pared by 4 bases and J by 5 bases, with 12 bases between. Germline CDR1 MGHRA, CDR2 YSYEKL. CDR3 residues: CASSRQTGDNSPLHF. In DNA, the CDR3 is TGCGCCAGCAGCCGACAGACGGGGGATAATTCACCCCTCCACTTT.

CDR3 amino acids: CASSLSSAGGEKLFF. The CDR3 DNA follows: TGTGCCAGCAGCTTATCTTCTGCAGGGGGGGAAAAACTGTTTTTT. The chain couples TRBV7-9 to TRBJ1-4, with 7 bases that match TRBD1. Trimming at V came to 2 bases and at J to 8 bases, leaving 8 bases not matched to a gene. Germline lookup yields CDR1 SEHNR and CDR2 FQNEAQ (reference sequence). CDR3 size: 15 residues.